This T cell receptor beta chain was sequenced during a study of T cell responses to AZD1222 COVID-19 vaccine. Measured with immunoSEQ multiplex PCR; TCRdb has only the in-frame clones, and not every one. The sample contains about 81,000 clones, 92% of which appear only once. Germline CDR1 SGHTA, CDR2 FQGNSA. The V and J ends lost 5 bases and 2 bases respectively, with 10 bases between them. The length of the CDR3 is 14 residues. This clonotype was sampled from an adult in good health. This rearrangement joins TRBV7-2 to TRBJ1-5; D is perhaps TRBD1 (6 bases). Source: peripheral blood, taken on day 0 of AZD1222 vaccination. Here the CDR3 reads CASSKRGGNQPQHF. The CDR3 nucleotides are TGTGCCAGCAGCAAGAGGGGGGGCAATCAGCCCCAGCATTTT.